The 16 T cell receptor beta chains below all came from one sample that was sequenced in a study of radiotherapy plus CTLA-4 blockade in lung cancer. Profiling relied on immunoSEQ multiplex PCR, and the TCRdb table lists in-frame clones only, not all of them. The data hold roughly 53,000 clones, with 65% to 85% observed a single time. The source was peripheral blood, collected from a patient treated with radiotherapy plus ipilimumab. The receptors were gathered from a human donor with non-small cell lung cancer who had a partial response to radiotherapy plus ipilimumab.

The V gene is TRBV6-1, the J gene TRBJ2-7; tentatively, D is TRBD1 (6 bases). V lost 6 bases to trimming and J lost 4 bases, with 10 bases between them. The CDR3 is 12 residues long. Germline V gene sequence: CDR1 MNHNS, CDR2 SASEGT. Here the CDR3 reads CASSHTGYEQYF. CDR3 bases: TGTGCCAGCAGCCATACAGGGTACGAGCAGTACTTC.

The chain uses TRBV5-6 and TRBJ1-2, with no clear D. The CDR3 covers 14 residues. Germline loops: CDR1 SGHDT, CDR2 YYEEEE. The germline V and J ends were trimmed by 6 bases and 5 bases, with 17 bases remaining between them. In nucleotides, the CDR3 is TGTGCCAGCACCCCGGGATCTACACTTTATGGCTACACCTTC. It specifies CASTPGSTLYGYTF.

The gene calls are TRBV7-9 and TRBJ1-1, with D possibly being TRBD1 (6 bases). CDR1 is SEHNR, CDR2 FQNEAQ, per germline (reference sequence). The CDR3 runs 14 residues. V gave up 3 bases and J gave up 3 bases, with 11 bases separating them. Here the CDR3 reads CASSLVQGHTEAFF. CDR3 DNA sequence: TGTGCCAGCAGCTTGGTACAGGGACACACTGAAGCTTTCTTT.

V gene TRBV11-1 combines with J gene TRBJ1-1, with D possibly TRBD1 on 5 matching bases. The CDR3 spans 13 residues. V was pared by 6 bases and J by 5 bases, with 13 bases between. Germline CDR1 SGHAT, CDR2 FQDESV (reference sequence). CDR3: CASSWGPQTEAFF. The DNA of the CDR3 is TGTGCCAGCAGTTGGGGCCCCCAAACTGAAGCTTTCTTT.

This clone has just a few counts. The gene calls are TRBV5-6 and TRBJ1-2; D perhaps matches TRBD1 (5 bases). V lost 3 bases to trimming and J lost 4 bases, with 13 bases between them. This CDR3 has 14 amino acids. Looked up from germline, CDR1 is SGHDT and CDR2 is YYEEEE. CDR3 amino acids: CASSSQDQGYGYTF. Written as DNA, the CDR3 is TGTGCCAGCAGCTCCCAGGATCAGGGCTATGGCTACACCTTC.

The chain joins TRBV4-1 to TRBJ1-2; no reliable D call. Germline V gene lookup returns CDR1 MGHRA and CDR2 YSYEKL. The CDR3 is 14 residues long. With 1 base removed from V and 7 bases from J, the gap between germline ends came to 13 bases. CDR3 nucleotide sequence: TGCGCCAGCAGCCAAGTTGTGGTCCAGGTTGGCTACACCTTC. Translated, it gives CASSQVVVQVGYTF.

The rearrangement links TRBV9 to TRBJ2-5; D not resolved. The V and J ends lost 1 base and 5 bases respectively, with 9 bases between them. Germline V gene lookup returns CDR1 SGDLS and CDR2 YYNGEE. The length of the CDR3 is 13 residues. Here the CDR3 reads CASSVTPRETQYF. CDR3 nucleotide sequence: TGTGCCAGCAGCGTAACCCCACGGGAGACCCAGTACTTC.

V gene TRBV7-2 combines with J gene TRBJ2-1, with 11 nucleotides matching TRBD1. Looked up from germline, CDR1 is SGHTA and CDR2 is FQGNSA. The CDR3 has 15 amino acids. The J segment lost 8 bases and the V segment lost 5 bases, leaving 8 bases of the junction unmatched. This CDR3 is CASSSRDRGYDEQFF. The CDR3 bases are TGTGCCAGCAGCAGCCGGGACAGGGGGTACGATGAGCAGTTCTTC.

The rearrangement uses TRBV19 and TRBJ2-6; TRBD1 matches at 9 bases. The V segment lost 6 bases and the J segment 4 bases; nucleotides outside the gene matches: 7. CDR1 and CDR2 (germline): LNHDA, SQIVND (reference sequence). This CDR3 comprises 16 residues. CDR3 DNA: TGTGCCAGTAGCAAGAAAACAGGGGGCGGGGCCAACGTCCTGACTTTC. This translates into CASSKKTGGGANVLTF. Full variable domain (outside the CDR3, taken from reference TRBV19 and TRBJ2-6): DGGITQSPKYLFRKEGQNVTLSCEQNLNHDAMYWYRQDPGQGLRLIYYSQIVNDFQKGDIAEGYSVSREKKESFPLTVTSAQKNPTAFYLCASSKKTGGGANVLTFGAGSRLTVL.

The chain links TRBV6-5 to TRBJ2-2, with 8 nucleotides matching TRBD2. Losses at the gene ends were 6 bases for V and 3 bases for J; bases not matched to a gene: 3. The germline gives CDR1 MNHEY, CDR2 SVGAGI. CDR3 length: 14 amino acids. CDR3 coding DNA: TGTGCCAGCAGGCGGGGGGCTGACACCGGGGAGCTGTTTTTT. This gives the protein CASRRGADTGELFF.

A single count supports this clone. The V gene is TRBV11-2, the J gene TRBJ2-1, with a possible D match to TRBD1 (6 bases). Per the germline V gene, CDR1 is SGHAT and CDR2 is FQNNGV. The CDR3 spans 17 residues. V gave up 4 bases and J gave up 0 bases, with 16 bases separating them. CDR3 loop: CASSSTGSPSSYNEQFF. The CDR3 nucleotides are TGTGCCAGCAGCTCGACAGGTTCTCCGAGCTCCTACAATGAGCAGTTCTTC. Complete variable domain (other parts from reference TRBV11-2 and TRBJ2-1): EAGVAQSPRYKIIEKRQSVAFWCNPISGHATLYWYQQILGQGPKLLIQFQNNGVVDDSQLPKDRFSAERLKGVDSTLKIQPAKLEDSAVYLCASSSTGSPSSYNEQFFGPGTRLTVL.

The chain uses TRBV5-1 and TRBJ2-5, with a tentative D call TRBD1 (5 bases). V shed 1 base and J shed 4 bases, with 11 bases lying between them. The CDR3 is made up of 14 amino acids. Germline CDR1 SGHRS, CDR2 YFSETQ. The CDR3 is CASSLRQGGETQYF. CDR3 coding DNA: TGCGCCAGCAGCTTGCGCCAGGGCGGAGAGACCCAGTACTTC.

The chain links TRBV6-6 to TRBJ2-5, with a possible D match to TRBD2 (5 bases). The CDR3 loop spans 16 amino acids. Deletions cut 2 bases from V and 5 bases from J, with 18 bases between. The germline gives CDR1 MNHNY, CDR2 SVGAGI (reference sequence). The CDR3 region has the DNA TGTGCCAGCAGTTACCCACCGGAAGAGGGTATGGAGACCCAGTACTTC. It translates to CASSYPPEEGMETQYF.

This clone appeared a few times. This chain connects TRBV4-1 to TRBJ1-2; 9 bases map to TRBD1. The ends lost 4 bases at V and 1 base at J; junction bases unmatched: 1. The CDR3 spans 14 residues. The germline V gene encodes CDR1 MGHRA and CDR2 YSYEKL. The CDR3 region is CASSPGQGNYGYTF. The CDR3 DNA is TGCGCCAGCAGCCCGGGACAGGGTAACTATGGCTACACCTTC.

CDR3: CASSLGTGVMNTEAFF. The CDR3 DNA is TGTGCCAGCAGCTTGGGGACAGGGGTAATGAACACTGAAGCTTTCTTT. V is TRBV11-2 and J is TRBJ1-1, with 10 bases fitting TRBD1. This CDR3 contains 16 residues. The junction had 4 bases not matched to a gene; V was cut back by 3 bases and J by 0 bases. Germline values: CDR1 SGHAT, CDR2 FQNNGV.

This chain joins TRBV6-5 and TRBJ2-3; 9 bases are shared with TRBD2. The CDR3 length is 15 residues. Per the germline V gene, CDR1 is MNHEY and CDR2 is SVGAGI. After removal of 6 bases from V and 6 bases from J, the junction contained 10 bases not matched to a gene. CDR3 bases: TGTGCCAGCAGCCCCTTGGGCGGGGGGGTGGATACGCAGTATTTT. As protein: CASSPLGGGVDTQYF.